A single TCR beta chain is shown here with its context. The sample is drawn from a study of shared T cell receptors in the human thymus. Assay: immunoSEQ multiplex PCR; the TCRdb copy retains only in-frame clones and omits some. The sample shows hundreds of thousands of clones, 87% of them seen only once. The germline V gene encodes CDR1 SGHDN and CDR2 FVKESK. The germline V and J ends were trimmed by 6 bases and 6 bases, with 18 bases remaining between them. The CDR3 sequence is 15 residues long. The same sample was also studied in work on human thymus T cells.

V gene TRBV14 combines with J gene TRBJ2-1; D is possibly TRBD2 (5 bases). The source of this sequence is a boy under three years old with a congenital heart defect. Sequencing used thymocytes. The CDR3 protein is CASRMGSRESNEQFF. The CDR3 nucleotides read TGTGCCAGCAGAATGGGGAGTAGAGAATCCAATGAGCAGTTCTTC.